This T cell receptor beta chain came from a study of T cell responses to AZD1222 COVID-19 vaccine (TCRdb year 2021). With respect to the entire study: AZD1222 recipients whose second dose came at about 4 weeks and those whose second dose came at about 12 weeks were combined into one group, since spike-specific TCR depth and breadth did not differ between the two schedules. A total of 233 trial participants underwent TCR sequencing, of whom some 210 received two doses of AZD1222 and some 26 received two doses of the MenACWY control vaccine. Trial participants were enrolled into age subgroups of 18-55, 56-69 and 70-plus years, which contained around 140, 26 and 57 TCR-sequenced participants, respectively. General findings and caveats noted by the study authors: Conclusions about previously exposed vaccinees were limited because only 6 or 7 AZD1222 recipients were SARS-CoV-2 seropositive at baseline. Vaccine-associated CD4 TCRs spanned the whole spike protein, with dominant responses in regions 160-218 and 743-854. Reportedly, almost half of the unique spike-specific TCRs recognized epitopes lying outside the regions that are mutated in the B.1.351 and B.1.1.7 variants. After two AZD1222 doses, spike-specific TCR breadth and depth were significantly higher than at day 0 and than in MenACWY recipients. Because no samples from the day 14 peak response were available, repertoires could be characterized only after the peak T cell response. In the small 56-69-year group, the increase in depth fell short of significance, most likely because of low power. Most participants were white British and females outnumbered males, and the authors suggested that clonal diversity may have been underestimated.

The germline V gene specifies SGDLS as CDR1 and YYNGEE as CDR2. There are 17 amino acids in the CDR3, from cysteine to phenylalanine inclusive. Only the CDR3 region is kept as DNA, spanning 51 bases read in frame from base 1. The V end gives up 3 bases and the J end 6 bases, leaving 10 bases in the junction not matched to a gene. Comments on this clone: Its antigen is currently not known. There are no base qualities to consult, and no much larger clone falls within one base.

The CDR3 regions of human TCRbeta chains were analyzed by immunosequencing. Per the original workflow: Repertoire TCRs were checked for matches against a reference library of SARS-CoV-2-specific TCRs that had been generated using the MIRA antigen-specificity platform. Breadth was defined as the fraction of unique TCRs that were SARS-CoV-2-associated. Depth was defined as the fraction of total T cells that were SARS-CoV-2-associated. Using the MIRA data, every spike-specific TCR was mapped to the spike region that the TCR reacted to and assigned to either a CD4 or a CD8 class. Log10-transformed breadth and depth values were compared by one-way ANOVA with Sidak's multiple comparisons tests. Entries here come from immuneACCESS through TCRdb and include only in-frame sequences with V and J called. Some clones fail to appear in such tables; in the studies checked, an unresolved V gene covers under half of the shortfall, and the cause of the remainder is unknown. The DNA gave D and trimming, while V, J and clone size come from that table. The sample profile shows more than 100,000 clones; 90% of them were found once. The ten largest clones represent 4% to 6% of the sample.

Taken with the paper, the label for time point translates to: baseline before first vaccination. Vaccinee samples came from UK trials COV001 and COV002, including a single-blind randomized controlled phase 2/3 trial of AZD1222 (ChAdOx1 nCoV-19) in healthy adults. For TCRbeta chain sequencing, PBMC samples were collected from trial participants at day 0 and at day 28 after the second dose. This sample comprised peripheral blood, obtained on day 0 of AZD1222 vaccination. The clonotype was recovered from an adult in good health. The chain joins TRBV9 to TRBJ1-6, with 9 central nucleotides matching TRBD1. DNA sequence: TGTGCCAGCAGCGCCAGTAGTTCGGGACAGGGTAATTCACCCCTCCACTTT. Its protein reads: CASSASSSGQGNSPLHF.